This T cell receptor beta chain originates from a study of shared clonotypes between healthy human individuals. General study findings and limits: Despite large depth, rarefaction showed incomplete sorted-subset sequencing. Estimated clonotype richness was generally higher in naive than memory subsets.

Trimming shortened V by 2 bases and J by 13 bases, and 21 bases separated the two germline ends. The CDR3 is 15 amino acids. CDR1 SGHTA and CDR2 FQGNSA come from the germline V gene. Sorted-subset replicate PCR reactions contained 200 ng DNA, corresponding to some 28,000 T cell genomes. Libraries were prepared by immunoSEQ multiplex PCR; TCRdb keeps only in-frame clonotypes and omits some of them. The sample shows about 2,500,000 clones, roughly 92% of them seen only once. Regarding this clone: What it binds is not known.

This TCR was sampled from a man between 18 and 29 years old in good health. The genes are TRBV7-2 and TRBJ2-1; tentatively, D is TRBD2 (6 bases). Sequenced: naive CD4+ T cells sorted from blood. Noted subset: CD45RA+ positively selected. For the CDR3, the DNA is TGTGCCAGCAGCTTATGGGATGTCGGGGCGGGACCCCAGTTCTTC. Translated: CASSLWDVGAGPQFF. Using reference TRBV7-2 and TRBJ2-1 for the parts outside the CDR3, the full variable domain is GAGVSQSPSNKVTEKGKDVELRCDPISGHTALYWYRQSLGQGLEFLIYFQGNSAPDKSGLPSDRFSAERTGGSVSTLTIQRTQQEDSAVYLCASSLWDVGAGPQFFGPGTRLTVL.